The source of this T cell receptor (beta chain) is a study of control samples from healthy donors and cancer patients. TCRdb keeps only in-frame clones here, not all; method: immunoSEQ multiplex PCR. The data hold 95,000 to 150,000 clones, with about 90% observed a single time. V lost 5 bases and J lost 8, with 15 bases in between. Germline loops: CDR1 MDHEN, CDR2 SYDVKM. The CDR3 has 14 amino acids. The sequenced sample was blood. This receptor was identified in a man aged 55 to 69 in good health. The rearrangement uses TRBV28 and TRBJ1-4; D remains ambiguous. The CDR3 bases are TGTGCCAGCAGTATGGGAGGCAGAGGCGAAAAACTGTTTTTT. This sequence encodes CASSMGGRGEKLFF.